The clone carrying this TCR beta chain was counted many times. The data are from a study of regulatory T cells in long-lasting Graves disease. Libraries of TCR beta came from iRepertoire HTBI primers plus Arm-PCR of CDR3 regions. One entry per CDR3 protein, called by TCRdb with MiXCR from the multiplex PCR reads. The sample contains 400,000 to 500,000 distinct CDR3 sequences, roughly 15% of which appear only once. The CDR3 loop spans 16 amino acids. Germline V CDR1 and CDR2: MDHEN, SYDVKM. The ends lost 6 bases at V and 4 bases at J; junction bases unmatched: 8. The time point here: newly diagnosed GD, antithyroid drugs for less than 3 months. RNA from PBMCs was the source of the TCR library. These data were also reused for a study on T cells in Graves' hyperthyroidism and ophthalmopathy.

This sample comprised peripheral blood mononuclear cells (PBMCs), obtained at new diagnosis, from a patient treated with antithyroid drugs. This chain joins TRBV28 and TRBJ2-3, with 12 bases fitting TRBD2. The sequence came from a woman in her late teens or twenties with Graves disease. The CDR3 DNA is TGTGCCAGCAGCGCCCTAGCGGGAGGGATGCCAGATACGCAGTATTTT. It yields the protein CASSALAGGMPDTQYF.